Below, 19 T cell receptor beta chains from the same sample are listed, as sequenced in a study of T cell changes during pregnancy in multiple sclerosis. Some clones are missing from TCRdb's copy, which holds only in-frame ones; the method was immunoSEQ multiplex PCR. The table records around 80,000 clones, more than 90% of them present only once. The sequences come from peripheral blood, collected in the second trimester of pregnancy. The receptors shown here come from a female donor with multiple sclerosis, enrolled in a pregnancy study.

This chain joins TRBV7-8 and TRBJ2-1; no clear D. CDR1 is SGHVS and CDR2 is FQNEAQ in the germline V gene. This CDR3 contains 13 residues. V lost 6 bases, J lost 1 base, and 7 bases lay in between. The CDR3 sequence is CASSAESYNEQFF. The CDR3, as DNA: TGTGCCAGCAGTGCGGAATCCTACAATGAGCAGTTCTTC.

The rearrangement uses TRBV5-1 and TRBJ2-1; maybe TRBD1 (6 bases). This CDR3 contains 15 residues. Germline V gene sequence: CDR1 SGHRS, CDR2 YFSETQ. The V end was cut by 0 bases, the J end by 8 bases, with 15 bases between. The DNA for the CDR3 is TGCGCCAGCAGCTTGGCCCAGGGGAGAGGCTATGAGCAGTTCTTC. This sequence encodes CASSLAQGRGYEQFF.

The chain has TRBV6-1 and TRBJ2-7; TRBD1 is a possible D gene (5 bases). Germline lookup yields CDR1 MNHNS and CDR2 SASEGT. This CDR3 comprises 15 residues. The V and J ends lost 4 bases and 2 bases respectively, with 15 bases between them. CDR3 loop: CASSGIRADTYEQYF. In DNA form, the CDR3 reads TGTGCCAGCAGTGGGATCAGGGCCGACACCTACGAGCAGTACTTC.

The chain uses TRBV5-1 and TRBJ1-1; weak D call: TRBD1 (6 bases). Germline V lookup: CDR1 SGHRS, CDR2 YFSETQ. Between the trimmed V and J ends, which lost 0 bases and 0 bases, there was a span of 15 bases. This CDR3 comprises 17 residues. The CDR3 DNA is TGCGCCAGCAGCTTGGGACAGGACTTACTGCTGAACACTGAAGCTTTCTTT. Translating gives CASSLGQDLLLNTEAFF.

The rearrangement uses TRBV28 and TRBJ1-1; 8 nucleotides agree with TRBD1. J was trimmed by 3 bases and V by 4 bases; bases with no gene match: 10. The CDR3 totals 16 residues. Germline V gene data show CDR1 as MDHEN and CDR2 as SYDVKM. The CDR3 reads CASSSPPGQGHTEAFF. CDR3 sequence (DNA): TGTGCCAGCAGTTCCCCTCCAGGACAGGGTCACACTGAAGCTTTCTTT.

The CDR3 loop is CASSYGLTSEQYF. DNA for the CDR3: TGTGCCAGCAGTTACGGCTTGACAAGCGAGCAGTACTTC. This sequence joins TRBV6-5 and TRBJ2-7; no clear D. CDR1 is MNHEY and CDR2 is SVGAGI in the germline V gene. Trimming stripped 2 bases from V and 6 bases from J, with 11 bases between. The CDR3 totals 13 residues.

This chain connects TRBV25-1 to TRBJ1-2; D call uncertain. V was clipped by 3 bases and J by 4 bases, with 12 bases between them. The CDR3 loop spans 14 amino acids. Germline V gene data show CDR1 as MGHDK and CDR2 as SYGVNS. The DNA for the CDR3 is TGTGCCAGCAGTGACTACAGAAAACCCTATGGCTACACCTTC. This gives the protein CASSDYRKPYGYTF.

The chain links TRBV6-5 to TRBJ2-4; perhaps TRBD1 as D (7 bases). CDR3 length: 14 amino acids. Germline loops: CDR1 MNHEY, CDR2 SVGAGI. The V end was cut by 5 bases, the J end by 9 bases, with 17 bases between. CDR3 in amino acids: CASSRATGRSIQYF. The CDR3 DNA is TGTGCCAGCAGTCGGGCGACAGGGAGGAGCATTCAGTACTTC.

The chain couples TRBV28 to TRBJ1-5; TRBD1 is a possible D gene (5 bases). The CDR3 sequence is 13 residues long. Germline assignment: CDR1 MDHEN and CDR2 SYDVKM. Between the trimmed V and J ends, which lost 1 base and 5 bases, there was a span of 6 bases. Written as DNA, the CDR3 is TGTGCCAGCAGTTTATTAGGGGATCAGCCCCAGCATTTT. Amino acids: CASSLLGDQPQHF.

The V call is TRBV7-9, the J call TRBJ2-7; 8 bases are a match to TRBD2. Germline V gene lookup returns CDR1 SEHNR and CDR2 FQNEAQ (reference sequence). The CDR3 is made up of 15 amino acids. The J segment lost 6 bases and the V segment lost 1 base, leaving 8 bases of the junction unmatched. CDR3 protein: CASSLVGAGALEQYF. CDR3 in DNA: TGTGCCAGCAGCTTAGTAGGAGCGGGAGCCCTCGAGCAGTACTTC.

The rearrangement links TRBV5-1 to TRBJ2-3; 7 nucleotides align to TRBD2. The CDR3 length is 16 residues. V gave up 4 bases and J gave up 1 base; unmatched junction bases: 9. Per the germline V gene, CDR1 is SGHRS and CDR2 is YFSETQ. The CDR3 here is CASSPRDYPGTDTQYF. CDR3 coding DNA: TGCGCCAGCAGCCCCCGGGACTACCCCGGCACAGATACGCAGTATTTT. The full variable domain, in which reference TRBV5-1 and TRBJ2-3 provide the parts outside the CDR3, is KAGVTQTPRYLIKTRGQQVTLSCSPISGHRSVSWYQQTPGQGLQFLFEYFSETQRNKGNFPGRFSGRQFSNSRSEMNVSTLELGDSALYLCASSPRDYPGTDTQYFGPGTRLTVL.

The chain has TRBV7-8 and TRBJ2-1, with TRBD2 matching over 7 bases. The CDR3 covers 16 residues. Germline-derived CDR1 and CDR2 are SGHVS and FQNEAQ. Germline trimming cut 2 bases from V and 6 bases from J; bases unmatched to any gene: 10. The CDR3 nucleotides read TGTGCCAGCAGCTTAAAGCGGGCGGGAGATCGCAATGAGCAGTTCTTC. It yields the protein CASSLKRAGDRNEQFF.

The chain has TRBV14 and TRBJ2-5; D ambiguous. The CDR3 is 14 amino acids. CDR1 SGHDN and CDR2 FVKESK come from the germline V gene. Trimming removed 0 bases from V and 3 bases from J, with 8 bases in between. DNA of the CDR3: TGTGCCAGCAGCCAAGAGGCCCAGGAAGAGACCCAGTACTTC. Its protein is CASSQEAQEETQYF. Looking up the rest from reference TRBV14 and TRBJ2-5 gives the full variable domain: EAGVTQFPSHSVIEKGQTVTLRCDPISGHDNLYWYRRVMGKEIKFLLHFVKESKQDESGMPNNRFLAERTGGTYSTLKVQPAELEDSGVYFCASSQEAQEETQYFGPGTRLLVL.

This clone was recorded a few times. The chain has TRBV6-1 and TRBJ1-2; 10 nucleotides match TRBD1. The V gene end was trimmed by 6 bases and the J gene end by 5 bases; junction bases not matched to a gene: 9. This CDR3 has 15 amino acids. Germline CDR1 is MNHNS and CDR2 is SASEGT. The CDR3 loop reads CASSPADRGSYGYTF. The CDR3 DNA follows: TGTGCCAGCAGCCCAGCGGACAGGGGGAGTTATGGCTACACCTTC.

The chain uses TRBV5-1 and TRBJ2-2; D is unresolved. In germline, CDR1 is SGHRS, CDR2 YFSETQ. Trimming took 3 bases from V and 5 from J, leaving 14 bases between them. This CDR3 has 15 amino acids. The CDR3 loop reads CASSSDGARTGELFF. CDR3 nucleotides: TGCGCCAGCAGCTCCGATGGAGCAAGAACCGGGGAGCTGTTTTTT.

The count of this clone is one. The chain couples TRBV27 to TRBJ1-5; tentatively, D is TRBD1 (6 bases). V dropped 3 bases and J dropped 7 bases, with 13 bases sitting between them. This CDR3 spans 14 amino acids. Germline lookup yields CDR1 MNHEY and CDR2 SMNVEV (reference sequence). In DNA form, the CDR3 reads TGTGCCAGCAGTTTGGGGGGGCCCAAACAGCCCCAGCATTTT. Its protein is CASSLGGPKQPQHF.

The J gene is TRBJ2-1, the V gene TRBV5-5, with 10 bases lining up with TRBD2. The length of the CDR3 is 16 residues. Germline CDR1 reads SGHKS; CDR2 reads YYEKEE (reference sequence). With V trimmed by 0 bases and J by 0 bases, 0 bases remained unmatched. CDR3 coding DNA: TGTGCCAGCAGCTTGGCTAGCGGGAGCTCCTACAATGAGCAGTTCTTC. This gives the protein CASSLASGSSYNEQFF.

The chain carries TRBV27 and TRBJ2-1; unclear D gene. This CDR3 spans 12 amino acids. Germline V gene lookup returns CDR1 MNHEY and CDR2 SMNVEV (reference sequence). Trimming removed 5 bases from V and 9 bases from J, with 11 bases in between. Written as DNA, the CDR3 is TGTGCCAGCAGTCCAACCCCGGGTGAGCAGTTCTTC. Protein sequence: CASSPTPGEQFF.

The V and J genes are TRBV27 and TRBJ2-7; D remains unclear. V was cut by 5 bases and J by 0 bases, with 8 bases left in between. The CDR3 consists of 13 residues. CDR1 and CDR2 (germline): MNHEY, SMNVEV (reference sequence). CDR3 DNA sequence: TGTGCCAGCAGTCCTACTTTCTCCTACGAGCAGTACTTC. This encodes CASSPTFSYEQYF.